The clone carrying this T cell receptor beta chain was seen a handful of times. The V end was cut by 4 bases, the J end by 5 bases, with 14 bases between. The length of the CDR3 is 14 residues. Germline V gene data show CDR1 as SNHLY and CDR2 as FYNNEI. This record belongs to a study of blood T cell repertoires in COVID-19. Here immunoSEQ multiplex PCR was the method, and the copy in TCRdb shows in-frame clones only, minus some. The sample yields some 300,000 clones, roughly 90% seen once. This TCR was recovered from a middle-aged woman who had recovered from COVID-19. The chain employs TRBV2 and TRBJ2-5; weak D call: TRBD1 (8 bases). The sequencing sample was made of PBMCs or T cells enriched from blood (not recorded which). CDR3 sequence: CASSGLQGGETQYF. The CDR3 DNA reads TGTGCCAGCAGTGGACTACAGGGGGGGGAGACCCAGTACTTC.